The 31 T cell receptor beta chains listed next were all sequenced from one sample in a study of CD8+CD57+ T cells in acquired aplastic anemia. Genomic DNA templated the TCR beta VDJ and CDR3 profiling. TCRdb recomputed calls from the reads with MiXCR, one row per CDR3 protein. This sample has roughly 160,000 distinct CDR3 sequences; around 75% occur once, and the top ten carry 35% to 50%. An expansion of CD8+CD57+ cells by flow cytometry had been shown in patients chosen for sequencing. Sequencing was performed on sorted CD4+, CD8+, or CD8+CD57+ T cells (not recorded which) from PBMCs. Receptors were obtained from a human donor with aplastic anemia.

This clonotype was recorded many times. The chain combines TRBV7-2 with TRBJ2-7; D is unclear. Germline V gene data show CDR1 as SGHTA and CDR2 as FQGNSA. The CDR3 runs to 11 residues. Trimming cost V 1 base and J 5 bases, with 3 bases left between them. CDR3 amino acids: CASSLGNEQYF. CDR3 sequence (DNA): TGTGCCAGCAGCTTAGGGAACGAGCAGTACTTC.

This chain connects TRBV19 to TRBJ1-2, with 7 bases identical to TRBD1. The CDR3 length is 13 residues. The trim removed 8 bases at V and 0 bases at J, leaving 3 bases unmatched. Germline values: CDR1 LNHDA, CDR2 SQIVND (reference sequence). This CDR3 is CASGQVSNYGYTF. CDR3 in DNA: TGTGCCAGTGGACAGGTATCTAACTATGGCTACACCTTC.

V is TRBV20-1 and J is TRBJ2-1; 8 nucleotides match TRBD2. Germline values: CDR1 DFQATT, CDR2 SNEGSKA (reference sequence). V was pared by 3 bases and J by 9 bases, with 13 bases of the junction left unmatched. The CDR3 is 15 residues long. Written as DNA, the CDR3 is TGCAGTGCTAGTCTCGGGGGGGGCACGACTGCTGAGCAGTTCTTC. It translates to CSASLGGGTTAEQFF.

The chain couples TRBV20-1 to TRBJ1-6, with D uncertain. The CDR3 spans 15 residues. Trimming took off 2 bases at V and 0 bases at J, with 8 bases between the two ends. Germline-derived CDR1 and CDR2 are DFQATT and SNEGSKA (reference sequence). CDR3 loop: CSARMGSSYNSPLHF. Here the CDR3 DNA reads TGCAGTGCTAGAATGGGAAGCTCCTATAATTCACCCCTCCACTTT.

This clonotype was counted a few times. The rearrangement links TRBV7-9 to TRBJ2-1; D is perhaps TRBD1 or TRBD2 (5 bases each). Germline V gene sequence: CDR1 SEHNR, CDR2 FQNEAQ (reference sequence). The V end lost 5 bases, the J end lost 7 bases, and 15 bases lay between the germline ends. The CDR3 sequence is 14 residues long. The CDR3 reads CASSRTGRQNEQFF. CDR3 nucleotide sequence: TGTGCCAGCAGCCGAACGGGACGGCAAAATGAGCAGTTCTTC.

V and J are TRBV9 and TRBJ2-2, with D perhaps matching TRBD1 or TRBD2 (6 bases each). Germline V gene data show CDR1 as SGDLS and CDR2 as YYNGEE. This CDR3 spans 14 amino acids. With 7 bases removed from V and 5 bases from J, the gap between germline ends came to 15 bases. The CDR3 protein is CASQRGVDTGELFF. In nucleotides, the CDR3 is TGTGCCAGCCAAAGGGGGGTGGATACCGGGGAGCTGTTTTTT. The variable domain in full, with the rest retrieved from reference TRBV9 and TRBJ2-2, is DSGVTQTPKHLITATGQRVTLRCSPRSGDLSVYWYQQSLDQGLQFLIQYYNGEERAKGNILERFSAQQFPDLHSELNLSSLELGDSALYFCASQRGVDTGELFFGEGSRLTVL.

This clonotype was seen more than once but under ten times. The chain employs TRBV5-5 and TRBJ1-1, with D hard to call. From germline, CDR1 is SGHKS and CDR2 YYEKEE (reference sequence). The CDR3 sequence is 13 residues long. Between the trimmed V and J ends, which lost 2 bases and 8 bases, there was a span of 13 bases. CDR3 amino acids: CASSLSAEREAFF. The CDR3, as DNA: TGTGCCAGCAGCTTATCGGCCGAGAGGGAAGCTTTCTTT. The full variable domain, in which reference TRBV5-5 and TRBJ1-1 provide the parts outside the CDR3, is DAGVTQSPTHLIKTRGQQVTLRCSPISGHKSVSWYQQVLGQGPQFIFQYYEKEERGRGNFPDRFSARQFPNYSSELNVNALLLGDSALYLCASSLSAEREAFFGQGTRLTVV.

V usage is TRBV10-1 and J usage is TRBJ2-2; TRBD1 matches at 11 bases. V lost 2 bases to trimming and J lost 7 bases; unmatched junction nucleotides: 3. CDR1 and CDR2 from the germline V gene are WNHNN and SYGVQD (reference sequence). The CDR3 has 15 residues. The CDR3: CASSERTGGHGELFF. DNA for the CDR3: TGCGCCAGCAGTGAGAGGACAGGGGGCCACGGGGAGCTGTTTTTT.

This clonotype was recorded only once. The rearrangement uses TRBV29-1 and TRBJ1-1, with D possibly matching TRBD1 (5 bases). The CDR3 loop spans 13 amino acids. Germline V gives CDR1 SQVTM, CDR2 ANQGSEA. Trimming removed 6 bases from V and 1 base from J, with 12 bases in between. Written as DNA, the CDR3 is TGCAGCGTGGCAGGGCTCGCGAACACTGAAGCTTTCTTT. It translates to CSVAGLANTEAFF.

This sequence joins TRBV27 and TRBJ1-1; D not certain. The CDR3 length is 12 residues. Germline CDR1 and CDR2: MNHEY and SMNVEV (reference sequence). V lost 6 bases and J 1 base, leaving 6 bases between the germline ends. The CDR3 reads CASRHKNTEAFF. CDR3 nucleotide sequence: TGTGCCAGCAGGCACAAGAACACTGAAGCTTTCTTT.

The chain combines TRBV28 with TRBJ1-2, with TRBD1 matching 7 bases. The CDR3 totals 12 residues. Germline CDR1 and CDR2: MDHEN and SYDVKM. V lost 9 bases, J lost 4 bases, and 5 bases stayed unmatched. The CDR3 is CASTGVFYGYTF. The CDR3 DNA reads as TGTGCCAGTACAGGGGTCTTCTATGGCTACACCTTC.

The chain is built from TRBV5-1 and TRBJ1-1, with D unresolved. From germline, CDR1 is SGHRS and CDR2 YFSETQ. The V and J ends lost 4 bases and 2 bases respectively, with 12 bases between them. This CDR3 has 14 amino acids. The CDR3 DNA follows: TGCGCCAGCAGCCGACTTTCCGGAAACACTGAAGCTTTCTTT. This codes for CASSRLSGNTEAFF. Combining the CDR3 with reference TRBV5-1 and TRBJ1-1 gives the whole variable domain KAGVTQTPRYLIKTRGQQVTLSCSPISGHRSVSWYQQTPGQGLQFLFEYFSETQRNKGNFPGRFSGRQFSNSRSEMNVSTLELGDSALYLCASSRLSGNTEAFFGQGTRLTVV.

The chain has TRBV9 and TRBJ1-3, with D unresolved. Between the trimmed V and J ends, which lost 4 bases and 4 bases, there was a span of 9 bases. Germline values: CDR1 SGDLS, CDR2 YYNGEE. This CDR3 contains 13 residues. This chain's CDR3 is CASSLHSGNTIYF. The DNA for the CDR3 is TGTGCCAGCAGCCTCCATTCCGGAAACACCATATATTTT.

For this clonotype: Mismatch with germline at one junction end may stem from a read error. The CDR3 DNA reads TGTGCCACCAGTGCTTTGACAAAAGATAATTCACCCCTCCACTTT. This sequence encodes CATSALTKDNSPLHF. The V and J genes are TRBV24-1 and TRBJ1-6; D gene ambiguous. The CDR3 sequence is 15 residues long. Looked up from germline, CDR1 is KGHDR and CDR2 is SFDVKD.

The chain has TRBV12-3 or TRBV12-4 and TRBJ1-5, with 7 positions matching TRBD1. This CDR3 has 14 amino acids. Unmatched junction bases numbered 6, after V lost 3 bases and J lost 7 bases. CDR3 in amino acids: CASSLRQGEQPQHF. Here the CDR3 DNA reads TGTGCCAGCAGTTTGAGACAGGGAGAGCAGCCCCAGCATTTT.

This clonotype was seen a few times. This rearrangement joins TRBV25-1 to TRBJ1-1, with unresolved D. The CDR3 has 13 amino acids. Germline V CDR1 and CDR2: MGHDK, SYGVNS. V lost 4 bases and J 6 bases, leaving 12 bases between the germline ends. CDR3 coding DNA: TGTGCCAGCAGTGCCTACAGCAACGCTGAAGCTTTCTTT. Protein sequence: CASSAYSNAEAFF.

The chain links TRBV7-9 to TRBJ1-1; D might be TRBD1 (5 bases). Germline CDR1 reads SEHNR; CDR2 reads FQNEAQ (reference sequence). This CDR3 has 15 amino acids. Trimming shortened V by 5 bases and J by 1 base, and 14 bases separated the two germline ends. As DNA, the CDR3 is TGTGCCAGCAGCGTATTCAAAGGGGCGAACACTGAAGCTTTCTTT. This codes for CASSVFKGANTEAFF.

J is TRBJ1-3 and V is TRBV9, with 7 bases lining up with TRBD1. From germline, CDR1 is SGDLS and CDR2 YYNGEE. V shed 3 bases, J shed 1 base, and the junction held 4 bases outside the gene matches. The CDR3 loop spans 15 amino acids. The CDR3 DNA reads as TGTGCCAGCAGCGACAGGGGAACATCTGGAAACACCATATATTTT. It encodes CASSDRGTSGNTIYF.

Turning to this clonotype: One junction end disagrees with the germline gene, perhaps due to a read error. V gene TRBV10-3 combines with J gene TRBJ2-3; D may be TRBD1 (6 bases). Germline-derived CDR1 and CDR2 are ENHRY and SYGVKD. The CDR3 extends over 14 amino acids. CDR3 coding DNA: TGTGCCAGCAGTACCCACAGGGTCGCAGATACGCAGTATTTT. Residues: CASSTHRVADTQYF.

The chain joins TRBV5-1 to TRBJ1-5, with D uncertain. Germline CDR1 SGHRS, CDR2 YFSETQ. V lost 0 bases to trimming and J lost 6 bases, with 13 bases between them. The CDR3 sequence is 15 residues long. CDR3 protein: CASSLEGSAGQPQHF. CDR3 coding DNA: TGCGCCAGCAGCTTGGAAGGTTCAGCCGGTCAGCCCCAGCATTTT.

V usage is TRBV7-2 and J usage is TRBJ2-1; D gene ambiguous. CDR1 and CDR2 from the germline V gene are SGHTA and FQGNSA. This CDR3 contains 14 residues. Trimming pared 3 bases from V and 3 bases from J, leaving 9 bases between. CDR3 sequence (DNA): TGTGCCAGCAGCTTGGCCGAGTTCTACAATGAGCAGTTCTTC. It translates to CASSLAEFYNEQFF.

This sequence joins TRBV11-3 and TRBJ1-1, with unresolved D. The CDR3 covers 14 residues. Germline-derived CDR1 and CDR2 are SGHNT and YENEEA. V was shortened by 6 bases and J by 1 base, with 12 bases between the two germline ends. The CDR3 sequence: CASRKTNWNTEAFF. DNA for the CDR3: TGTGCCAGCAGGAAGACGAATTGGAACACTGAAGCTTTCTTT.

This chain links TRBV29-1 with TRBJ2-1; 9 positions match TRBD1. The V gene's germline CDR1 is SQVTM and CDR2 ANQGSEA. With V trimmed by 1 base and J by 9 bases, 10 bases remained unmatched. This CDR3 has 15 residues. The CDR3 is CSVEGGQGPYGEQFF. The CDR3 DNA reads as TGCAGCGTTGAAGGAGGACAGGGGCCCTACGGTGAGCAGTTCTTC.

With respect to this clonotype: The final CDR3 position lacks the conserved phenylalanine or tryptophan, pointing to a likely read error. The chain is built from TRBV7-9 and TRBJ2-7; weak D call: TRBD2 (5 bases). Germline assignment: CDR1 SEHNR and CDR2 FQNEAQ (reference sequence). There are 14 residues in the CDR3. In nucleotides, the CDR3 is TGCGCCAGCAGGCAACCCGGACTTACCTACGAGCAGTACTCC. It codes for CASRQPGLTYEQYS.

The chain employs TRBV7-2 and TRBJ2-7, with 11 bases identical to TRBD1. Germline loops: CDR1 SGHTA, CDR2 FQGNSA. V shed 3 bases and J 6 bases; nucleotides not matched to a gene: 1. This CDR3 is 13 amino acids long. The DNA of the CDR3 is TGTGCCAGCAGCTTGGACAGGGGGCGCGAGCAGTACTTC. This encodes CASSLDRGREQYF.

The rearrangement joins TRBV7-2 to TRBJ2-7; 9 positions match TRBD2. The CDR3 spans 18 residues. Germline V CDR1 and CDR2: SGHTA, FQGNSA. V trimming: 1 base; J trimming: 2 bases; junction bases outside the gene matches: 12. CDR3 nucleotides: TGTGCCAGCAGCTTAGGAGGCGCGGGAGGGCGATTGGCCTACGAGCAGTACTTC. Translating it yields CASSLGGAGGRLAYEQYF.

CDR3 nucleotides: TGTGCCAGCAGCTTGGGAGACGGGAGATGGAATGAGCAGTTCTTC. Translation: CASSLGDGRWNEQFF. This sequence joins TRBV7-8 and TRBJ2-1; D may be TRBD2 (6 bases). The CDR3 loop spans 15 amino acids. With 3 bases removed from V and 7 bases from J, the gap between germline ends came to 16 bases. Germline CDR1 SGHVS, CDR2 FQNEAQ.

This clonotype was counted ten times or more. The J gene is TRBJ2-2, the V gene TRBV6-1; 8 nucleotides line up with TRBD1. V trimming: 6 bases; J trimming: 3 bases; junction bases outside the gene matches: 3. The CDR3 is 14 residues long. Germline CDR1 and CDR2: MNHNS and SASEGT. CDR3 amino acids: CASRTGVDTGELFF. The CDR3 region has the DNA TGTGCCAGCAGGACAGGGGTCGACACCGGGGAGCTGTTTTTT.

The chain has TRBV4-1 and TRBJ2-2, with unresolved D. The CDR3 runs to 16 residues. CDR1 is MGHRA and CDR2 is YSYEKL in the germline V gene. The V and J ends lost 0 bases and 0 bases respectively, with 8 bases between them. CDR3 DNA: TGCGCCAGCAGCCAAGATGGGGTCTCGAACACCGGGGAGCTGTTTTTT. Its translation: CASSQDGVSNTGELFF.

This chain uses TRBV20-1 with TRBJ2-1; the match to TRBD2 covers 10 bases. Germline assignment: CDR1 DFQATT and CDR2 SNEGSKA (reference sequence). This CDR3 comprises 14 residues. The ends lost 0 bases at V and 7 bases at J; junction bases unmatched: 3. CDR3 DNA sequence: TGCAGTGCTAGAGAAGCGGGAGGGCCTAATGAGCAGTTCTTC. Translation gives CSAREAGGPNEQFF.

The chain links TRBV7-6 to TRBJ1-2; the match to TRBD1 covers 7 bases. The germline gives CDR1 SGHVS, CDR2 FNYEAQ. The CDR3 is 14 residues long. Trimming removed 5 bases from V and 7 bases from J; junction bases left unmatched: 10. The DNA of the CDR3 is TGTGCCAGCAGCCCGGGAACAGGGGAGAGTGGCTACACCTTC. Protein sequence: CASSPGTGESGYTF.